The TCR beta chain described here comes from a study of HIV-infected patients and healthy controls. Study observations and caveats: HIV-infected patients and controls differed significantly in mean usage of eight alpha and eight beta V genes. HIV+ repertoires were severely depleted of MAIT alpha-chain CDR3s, unlike healthy controls.

CDR3 length: 14 residues. In germline, CDR1 is GTSNPN, CDR2 SVGIG (reference sequence). Trimming removed 2 bases at V and 4 bases at J, with 9 bases between. This clonotype was detected a few times. The antigen is unknown. Whole blood was used without fractionation, so all unsorted peripheral T cells were included. Alpha and beta constant-region primers primed reverse transcription of 400 to 650 ng RNA. Alpha and beta chain libraries were made separately by chain-specific third strand synthesis with multiplexing indices. TCRdb reanalysed the 5' RACE reads using MiXCR and keeps one entry per CDR3 protein. Of about 10,000 distinct CDR3 sequences listed, around 5.2% are singletons.

The clonotype was recovered from an adult with HIV infection. Specimen: blood, collected before antiretroviral therapy. This chain connects TRBV30 to TRBJ2-6, with D maybe TRBD2 (5 bases). CDR3 sequence reads: CAWSSGVGANVLTF. CDR3 DNA: TGTGCCTGGAGTTCCGGGGTAGGGGCCAACGTCCTGACTTTC. Full variable domain (missing parts from reference TRBV30 and TRBJ2-6): SQTIHQWPATLVQPVGSPLSLECTVEGTSNPNLYWYRQAAGRGLQLLFYSVGIGQISSEVPQNLSASRPQDRQFILSSKKLLLSDSGFYLCAWSSGVGANVLTFGAGSRLTVL.